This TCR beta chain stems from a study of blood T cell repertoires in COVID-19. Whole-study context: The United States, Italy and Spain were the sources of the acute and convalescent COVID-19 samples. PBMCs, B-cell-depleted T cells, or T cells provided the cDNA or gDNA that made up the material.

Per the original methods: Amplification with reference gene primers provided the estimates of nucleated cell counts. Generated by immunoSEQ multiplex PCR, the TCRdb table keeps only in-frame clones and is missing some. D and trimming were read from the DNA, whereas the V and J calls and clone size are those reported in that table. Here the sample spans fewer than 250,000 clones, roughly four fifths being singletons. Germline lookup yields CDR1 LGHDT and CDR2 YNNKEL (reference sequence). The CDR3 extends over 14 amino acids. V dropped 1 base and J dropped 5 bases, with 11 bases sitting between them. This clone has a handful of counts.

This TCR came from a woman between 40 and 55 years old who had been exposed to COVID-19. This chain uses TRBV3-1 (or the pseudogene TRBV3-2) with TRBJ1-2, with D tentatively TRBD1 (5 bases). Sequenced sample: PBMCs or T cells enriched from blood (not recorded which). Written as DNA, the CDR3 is TGTGCCAGCAGCCAAGGGTCAGGGAGGTATGGCTACACCTTC. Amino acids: CASSQGSGRYGYTF.